Only one count was recorded for the clone carrying this T cell receptor (beta chain). The source of the sample is a study of ipilimumab plus nivolumab after autologous stem cell transplantation. TCRdb's copy holds only in-frame clones and misses some; the assay was immunoSEQ multiplex PCR. The table includes approximately 84,000 clones, more than 80% detected once. The V and J ends lost 2 bases and 3 bases respectively, with 14 bases between them. Per germline, CDR1 MNHNY and CDR2 SVGAGI (reference sequence). This CDR3 has 15 amino acids. This specimen consisted of PBMCs, obtained in a trial of ipilimumab plus nivolumab as post-transplant consolidation. The clonotype comes from a male donor with diffuse large B-cell lymphoma. The V call is TRBV6-6, the J call TRBJ2-7; the D is unclear. DNA for the CDR3: TGTGCCAGCAGTTACGTTCAGGAAACACGCTACGAGCAGTACTTC. Amino acid sequence: CASSYVQETRYEQYF.